Below are 23 T cell receptor beta chains sequenced from a single sample in a study of blood T cell repertoires in COVID-19. Method: immunoSEQ multiplex PCR; TCRdb's copy keeps in-frame clones and lacks some. The table lists about 15,000 clones, roughly 80% of them singletons. Sequencing was carried out using peripheral blood. Every receptor here comes from a woman between 70 and 85 years old with active COVID-19.

This clone was counted a few times. The CDR3 sequence: CASSLPNLSVGVNTGELFF. The CDR3 coding sequence is TGCGCCAGCAGCTTGCCCAATCTCTCGGTCGGAGTTAACACCGGGGAGCTGTTTTTT. The rearrangement joins TRBV5-1 to TRBJ2-2; D gene uncertain. The CDR3 covers 19 residues. Trimming took off 1 base at V and 2 bases at J, with 21 bases between the two ends. Per the germline V gene, CDR1 is SGHRS and CDR2 is YFSETQ.

V is TRBV9 and J is TRBJ2-3; D is possibly TRBD1 (6 bases). The CDR3 consists of 15 residues. Germline values: CDR1 SGDLS, CDR2 YYNGEE. Trimming cost V 0 bases and J 6 bases, with 14 bases left between them. The CDR3 sequence is CASSVGGQGLDTQYF. The CDR3 nucleotides are TGTGCCAGCAGCGTAGGAGGCCAGGGGTTGGATACGCAGTATTTT.

V usage is TRBV6-1 and J usage is TRBJ1-5; D is possibly TRBD1 (6 bases). Between the trimmed V and J ends, which lost 4 bases and 0 bases, there was a span of 25 bases. Looked up from germline, CDR1 is MNHNS and CDR2 is SASEGT. This CDR3 region has 20 residues. CDR3 residues: CASSAKHTGQGFGSNQPQHF. The CDR3 DNA reads TGTGCCAGCAGTGCTAAACATACGGGACAAGGGTTCGGTAGCAATCAGCCCCAGCATTTT.

The genes are TRBV6-2 or TRBV6-3 and TRBJ2-3; D call uncertain. CDR1 and CDR2 (germline): MNHEY, SVGEGT. Between the trimmed V and J ends, which lost 2 bases and 5 bases, there was a span of 2 bases. The CDR3 loop spans 11 amino acids. The CDR3, as DNA: TGTGCCAGCAGTTACCGAGATACGCAGTATTTT. Translation gives CASSYRDTQYF.

The chain has TRBV28 and TRBJ1-4, with 9 nucleotides matching TRBD1. Germline trimming cut 7 bases from V and 3 bases from J; bases unmatched to any gene: 6. CDR1 is MDHEN and CDR2 is SYDVKM in the germline V gene. This CDR3 has 15 amino acids. The CDR3 loop is CASISQGASNEKLFF. CDR3 nucleotides: TGTGCCAGCATCTCACAGGGGGCATCTAATGAAAAACTGTTTTTT.

V gene TRBV2 combines with J gene TRBJ2-3; D is undetermined. CDR3 length equals 15 residues. Germline V lookup: CDR1 SNHLY, CDR2 FYNNEI. Trimming took 3 bases from V and 0 from J, leaving 10 bases between them. CDR3 residues: CASSDRGSSTDTQYF. CDR3 DNA: TGTGCCAGCAGTGACCGCGGATCTAGCACAGATACGCAGTATTTT.

CDR3 residues: CASSLGGGAPEQYF. CDR3 in DNA: TGTGCCAGCAGCTTAGGGGGAGGAGCCCCCGAGCAGTACTTC. This chain joins TRBV11-2 and TRBJ2-7; possibly TRBD2 for D (6 bases). The CDR3 contains 14 residues. From germline, CDR1 is SGHAT and CDR2 FQNNGV. V dropped 1 base and J dropped 6 bases, with 13 bases sitting between them. Variable domain in full (rest from reference TRBV11-2 and TRBJ2-7): EAGVAQSPRYKIIEKRQSVAFWCNPISGHATLYWYQQILGQGPKLLIQFQNNGVVDDSQLPKDRFSAERLKGVDSTLKIQPAKLEDSAVYLCASSLGGGAPEQYFGPGTRLTVT.

This clone showed up just a few times. The V call is TRBV2, the J call TRBJ2-7; D is possibly TRBD2 (5 bases). This CDR3 has 12 amino acids. The V end lost 6 bases, the J end lost 0 bases, and 6 bases lay between the germline ends. Per germline, CDR1 SNHLY and CDR2 FYNNEI. The CDR3 protein is CASRRVSYEQYF. CDR3 sequence (DNA): TGTGCCAGCAGGAGGGTCTCCTACGAGCAGTACTTC. The complete variable domain, with remaining parts taken from reference TRBV2 and TRBJ2-7, reads EPEVTQTPSHQVTQMGQEVILRCVPISNHLYFYWYRQILGQKVEFLVSFYNNEISEKSEIFDDQFSVERPDGSNFTLKIRSTKLEDSAMYFCASRRVSYEQYFGPGTRLTVT.

The chain has TRBV21-1 and TRBJ2-4; the D call in the table, TRBD1, was not verified against the DNA. TRBV21-1 is given as a pseudogene. The CDR3 totals 15 residues. CDR3 in DNA: TGTGCCAGCAGCAAAGGGGGCACAGAGTCGGGCATTCAGTACTTC. It translates to CASSKGGTESGIQYF.

The chain couples TRBV6-1 to TRBJ2-1, with a possible D match to TRBD1 (5 bases). The germline gives CDR1 MNHNS, CDR2 SASEGT. The CDR3 is made up of 15 amino acids. Trimming took off 1 base at V and 8 bases at J, with 15 bases between the two ends. In DNA form, the CDR3 reads TGTGCCAGCAGTGAAGAGAGTGCAGGGTGGCATGAGCAGTTCTTC. It translates to CASSEESAGWHEQFF.

The V call is TRBV27, the J call TRBJ2-1; the D is unclear. Germline CDR1 and CDR2: MNHEY and SMNVEV (reference sequence). V gave up 3 bases and J gave up 7 bases, with 13 bases separating them. There are 14 residues in the CDR3. The CDR3 reads CASSFSGPTNEQFF. CDR3 coding DNA: TGTGCCAGCAGTTTTTCAGGCCCAACTAATGAGCAGTTCTTC.

This clone came up once. V and J are TRBV24-1 and TRBJ2-3, with 9 bases identical to TRBD1. CDR1 and CDR2 (germline): KGHDR, SFDVKD. The CDR3 length is 15 residues. V dropped 4 bases and J dropped 5; count of bases not matched to a gene: 6. CDR3 nucleotide sequence: TGTGCCACCAGTGACCTACAGGGGGCCGGAGATACGCAGTATTTT. Translation gives CATSDLQGAGDTQYF.

This chain connects TRBV9 to TRBJ2-7; TRBD2 might be the D (6 bases). The V gene's germline CDR1 is SGDLS and CDR2 YYNGEE. The CDR3 runs 14 residues. V dropped 3 bases and J dropped 4 bases, with 14 bases sitting between them. In DNA form, the CDR3 reads TGTGCCAGCAGCGCGGCCATCGGGAGTTACGAGCAGTACTTC. Translation gives CASSAAIGSYEQYF.

This chain uses TRBV7-2 with TRBJ2-5; no firm D call. Between the trimmed V and J ends, which lost 5 bases and 5 bases, there was a span of 9 bases. CDR1 and CDR2 (germline): SGHTA, FQGNSA. CDR3 length equals 12 residues. CDR3 in amino acids: CASSIPGETQYF. CDR3 nucleotide sequence: TGTGCCAGCAGCATTCCCGGGGAGACCCAGTACTTC.

The chain couples TRBV15 to TRBJ1-5; TRBD1 matches at 7 bases. The CDR3 runs to 15 residues. V lost 0 bases and J lost 4; bases outside the gene matches: 3. Per the germline V gene, CDR1 is LNHNV and CDR2 is YYDKDF (reference sequence). The CDR3 spells CATSRDPGGNQPQHF. In nucleotides, the CDR3 is TGTGCCACCAGCAGAGACCCAGGGGGTAATCAGCCCCAGCATTTT.

Concerning this clone itself: An end of the junction does not agree with germline; a read error may underlie this. The chain uses TRBV6-2 or TRBV6-3 and TRBJ2-1, with 7 bases lining up with TRBD2. Germline V lookup: CDR1 MNHEY, CDR2 SVGEGT. The CDR3 is 16 residues long. CDR3 residues: CASNYPSGTLNNEQFF. DNA for the CDR3: TGTGCCAGCAATTACCCTAGCGGTACCCTGAACAATGAGCAGTTCTTC.

CDR3 DNA sequence: TGTGCCAGCAGCTTATATCGGGGATACGAGCAGTACTTC. Protein product: CASSLYRGYEQYF. J is TRBJ2-7 and V is TRBV7-2; tentatively, D is TRBD2 (5 bases). The CDR3 is 13 residues long. Germline V gives CDR1 SGHTA, CDR2 FQGNSA. V was cut by 2 bases and J by 4 bases, with 9 bases left in between. The variable domain in full, with the rest retrieved from reference TRBV7-2 and TRBJ2-7, is GAGVSQSPSNKVTEKGKDVELRCDPISGHTALYWYRQSLGQGLEFLIYFQGNSAPDKSGLPSDRFSAERTGGSVSTLTIQRTQQEDSAVYLCASSLYRGYEQYFGPGTRLTVT.

V usage is TRBV27 and J usage is TRBJ1-2; 10 nucleotides agree with TRBD1. CDR1 and CDR2 (germline): MNHEY, SMNVEV (reference sequence). The CDR3 loop spans 15 amino acids. V gave up 5 bases and J gave up 0 bases; unmatched junction bases: 3. CDR3 region: CASSGGQGTNYGYTF. Here the CDR3 DNA reads TGTGCCAGCAGTGGGGGACAGGGGACTAACTATGGCTACACCTTC.

The J gene is TRBJ2-1, the V gene TRBV5-1; a weak D match, TRBD2 (6 bases). This CDR3 has 16 residues. Germline V gene sequence: CDR1 SGHRS, CDR2 YFSETQ. Trimming stripped 0 bases from V and 1 base from J, with 11 bases between. The CDR3 here is CASSLEGRLSYNEQFF. CDR3 DNA sequence: TGCGCCAGCAGCTTGGAGGGGAGGCTATCCTACAATGAGCAGTTCTTC.

The chain is built from TRBV6-2 or TRBV6-3 and TRBJ1-3, with a tentative D call TRBD1 (6 bases). V gave up 6 bases and J gave up 4 bases, with 10 bases separating them. Germline CDR1 is MNHEY and CDR2 is SVGEGT. The CDR3 covers 13 residues. CDR3 in DNA: TGTGCCAGCAGCAGGGGCAACGGAAACACCATATATTTT. It translates to CASSRGNGNTIYF.

This clone was seen a handful of times. The V and J genes are TRBV13 and TRBJ1-2, with D possibly TRBD1 on 6 matching bases. Per germline, CDR1 PRHDT and CDR2 FYEKMQ (reference sequence). V shed 5 bases and J shed 4 bases, with 20 bases lying between them. This CDR3 comprises 16 residues. The CDR3: CASSLGRGGPSYGYTF. As DNA, the CDR3 is TGTGCCAGCAGCCTCGGTCGCGGGGGGCCCTCCTATGGCTACACCTTC.

CDR3 nucleotide sequence: TGTGCCAGCAGTGAAGGAGGGAGAACCCGTCTAGGCTACACCTTC. Translation: CASSEGGRTRLGYTF. The rearrangement links TRBV6-1 to TRBJ1-2, with D uncertain. The CDR3 is 15 residues long. Germline V gene lookup returns CDR1 MNHNS and CDR2 SASEGT. The germline V and J ends were trimmed by 1 base and 8 bases, with 17 bases remaining between them.

The chain's CDR3 is CASSLEGYRGNYGYTF. The CDR3 DNA follows: TGTGCCAGCAGCTTAGAGGGATACAGGGGTAACTATGGCTACACCTTC. The V call is TRBV7-2, the J call TRBJ1-2; 7 bases align to TRBD1. The length of the CDR3 is 16 residues. V dropped 1 base and J dropped 1; count of bases not matched to a gene: 6. Germline CDR1 is SGHTA and CDR2 is FQGNSA.